The entry below describes one T cell receptor beta chain. What it binds is not known. This CDR3 has 17 amino acids. Germline values: CDR1 SGHNT, CDR2 YYREEE (reference sequence). The ends lost 1 base at V and 1 base at J; junction bases unmatched: 4. The sample is drawn from a study of T cell responses to AZD1222 COVID-19 vaccine. Study-wide findings and caveats: Nearly half of spike-specific TCRs reportedly target unmutated variant regions. It should be noted that donors were predominantly white British and more often female, and clonal diversity was possibly underestimated. At 160-218 and 743-854, vaccine-associated CD4 TCRs were dominant, and they spanned spike. It was only after the peak T cell response that any repertoires were sampled.

Some clones are missing from TCRdb's copy, which holds only in-frame ones; the method was immunoSEQ multiplex PCR. The sample includes 90,000 to 120,000 clones, about 89% of them seen just once. The chain has TRBV5-4 and TRBJ2-6; 8 bases match TRBD1. Sequencing was performed on peripheral blood, taken 28 days after the second dose of the MenACWY control vaccine. The receptor comes from an adult who received the MenACWY meningococcal vaccine as a control. For the CDR3, the DNA is TGTGCCAGCAGCTTGAGGACAGGGCTATCTGGGGCCAACGTCCTGACTTTC. This sequence encodes CASSLRTGLSGANVLTF.